This T cell receptor beta chain was retrieved from a study of blood T cell repertoires in COVID-19. On the study more broadly: Samples came from the United States, Italy and Spain, spanning acute and convalescent COVID-19.

As originally analysed: How many nucleated cells were present was estimated from reference gene primer amplification. The table came from immunoSEQ multiplex PCR; TCRdb's copy has only in-frame clones and leaves some out. D and trimming come from the DNA, and the V and J calls and clone size come from that table. The table has about 300,000 clones, around 84% seen once. CDR3 length: 13 residues. The germline CDR1 and CDR2 sequences are KGHSY and FQNENV. V lost 0 bases, J lost 7 bases, and 2 bases stayed unmatched. Adults between roughly 18 and 95 years of age took part from 20 to 25 US areas. Categorization into cohorts depended on clinical history that participants reported.

The origin of this receptor is a woman aged 18-29 years who had recovered from COVID-19. The rearrangement uses TRBV16 and TRBJ1-2; 7 bases match TRBD1. The sample consisted of PBMCs or T cells enriched from blood (not recorded which). CDR3 sequence reads: CASSQSDRAGYTF. The CDR3 DNA reads as TGTGCCAGCAGCCAATCCGACAGGGCTGGCTACACCTTC.